The 13 T cell receptor beta chains below were found in one sample sequenced in a study of blood T cell repertoires in COVID-19. TCRdb's table, derived via immunoSEQ multiplex PCR, lists solely in-frame clones and lacks some. The sample has 250,000 to 350,000 clones; approximately 84% are singletons. The sample comprised peripheral blood. Receptors originate from a human donor with COVID-19, enrolled during active disease. The donor label of this sample is uncertain.

The J gene is TRBJ1-1, the V gene TRBV5-8; 7 bases match TRBD1. The V gene's germline CDR1 is SGHTS and CDR2 YDEGEE. V lost 5 bases to trimming and J lost 1 base; unmatched junction nucleotides: 2. The CDR3 spans 13 residues. CDR3: CASRNRGNTEAFF. CDR3 DNA: TGTGCCAGCAGGAACAGGGGGAACACTGAAGCTTTCTTT.

The V gene is TRBV28, the J gene TRBJ1-1; a weak D match, TRBD1 (5 bases). The CDR3 loop spans 14 amino acids. In germline, CDR1 is MDHEN, CDR2 SYDVKM. V was shortened by 10 bases and J by 4 bases, with 19 bases between the two germline ends. The CDR3 protein is CATRSGTNFTEAFF. As DNA, the CDR3 is TGTGCCACCCGGTCGGGGACTAACTTCACTGAAGCTTTCTTT.

The V and J genes are TRBV12-3 or TRBV12-4 and TRBJ2-3; unclear D gene. Trimming pared 3 bases from V and 2 bases from J, leaving 6 bases between. The CDR3 is 13 amino acids. CDR3 protein: CASSFTTTDTQYF. CDR3 in DNA: TGTGCCAGCAGTTTTACTACCACAGATACGCAGTATTTT.

The V call is TRBV5-6, the J call TRBJ2-1; D remains ambiguous. CDR1 is SGHDT and CDR2 is YYEEEE in the germline V gene. This CDR3 has 16 residues. The V and J ends lost 0 bases and 2 bases respectively, with 12 bases between them. CDR3 in DNA: TGTGCCAGCAGCTTGGGGCCCCGCGGTACCTACAATGAGCAGTTCTTC. Translation: CASSLGPRGTYNEQFF.

This sequence joins TRBV7-2 and TRBJ1-5, with D tentatively TRBD1 (5 bases). There are 13 residues in the CDR3. From germline, CDR1 is SGHTA and CDR2 FQGNSA. Trimming cost V 1 base and J 7 bases, with 8 bases left between them. The CDR3 nucleotides are TGTGCCAGCAGCTTAGGGGGGGACCAGCCCCAGCATTTT. As protein: CASSLGGDQPQHF.

This rearrangement joins TRBV3-1 (or the pseudogene TRBV3-2) to TRBJ2-5, with a possible D match to TRBD2 (5 bases). Looked up from germline, CDR1 is LGHDT and CDR2 is YNNKEL (reference sequence). The CDR3 contains 15 residues. Trimming took 1 base from V and 5 from J, leaving 14 bases between them. CDR3 sequence: CASSQGTEETETQYF. CDR3 sequence (DNA): TGTGCCAGCAGCCAAGGGACGGAGGAAACTGAGACCCAGTACTTC.

The chain is built from TRBV6-5 and TRBJ2-3; tentative D call: TRBD2 (5 bases). CDR1 and CDR2 (germline): MNHEY, SVGAGI. The CDR3 totals 14 residues. V dropped 7 bases and J dropped 0 bases, with 11 bases sitting between them. CDR3 sequence reads: CASTEGLSTDTQYF. The DNA for the CDR3 is TGTGCCAGCACCGAGGGATTGAGCACAGATACGCAGTATTTT.

CDR3: CASSLASGRYEQYF. CDR3 nucleotides: TGTGCCAGCAGCTTGGCTAGCGGGAGGTACGAGCAGTACTTC. The chain joins TRBV5-4 to TRBJ2-7, with 11 bases lining up with TRBD2. The CDR3 contains 14 residues. V gave up 0 bases and J gave up 4 bases; unmatched junction bases: 0. Germline CDR1 reads SGHNT; CDR2 reads YYREEE (reference sequence).

The rearrangement links TRBV7-8 to TRBJ2-6, with D perhaps TRBD2 (6 bases). Trimming left V 5 bases short and J 0 bases short, with 14 bases between. CDR1 SGHVS and CDR2 FQNEAQ come from the germline V gene. The CDR3 consists of 17 residues. The CDR3 protein is CASSRGGTNSGANVLTF. The CDR3 DNA is TGTGCCAGCAGCCGAGGCGGGACCAACTCTGGGGCCAACGTCCTGACTTTC.

The chain joins TRBV30 to TRBJ2-7, with 7 nucleotides matching TRBD2. Germline CDR1 and CDR2: GTSNPN and SVGIG (reference sequence). This CDR3 has 12 amino acids. The trim removed 3 bases at V and 5 bases at J, leaving 4 bases unmatched. The CDR3 DNA reads as TGTGCCTGGAGGCCAGGGACTAACGAGCAGTACTTC. This codes for CAWRPGTNEQYF. Using reference TRBV30 and TRBJ2-7 for the parts outside the CDR3, the full variable domain is SQTIHQWPATLVQPVGSPLSLECTVEGTSNPNLYWYRQAAGRGLQLLFYSVGIGQISSEVPQNLSASRPQDRQFILSSKKLLLSDSGFYLCAWRPGTNEQYFGPGTRLTVT.

V gene TRBV5-1 combines with J gene TRBJ1-1; D gene uncertain. Germline loops: CDR1 SGHRS, CDR2 YFSETQ. The CDR3 consists of 13 residues. V lost 0 bases and J 4 bases, leaving 7 bases between the germline ends. Here the CDR3 DNA reads TGCGCCAGCAGCTTGGCGGGGAGCACTGAAGCTTTCTTT. Encoded protein: CASSLAGSTEAFF.

The J gene is TRBJ2-7, the V gene TRBV28; TRBD2 matches 7 bases. The germline V gene encodes CDR1 MDHEN and CDR2 SYDVKM. The CDR3 runs to 15 residues. V shed 2 bases, J shed 3 bases, and the junction held 7 bases outside the gene matches. DNA for the CDR3: TGTGCCAGCAGTTTAGGACCCCTAGCGGTCTACGAGCAGTACTTC. It yields the protein CASSLGPLAVYEQYF.

The chain links TRBV7-8 to TRBJ2-5; 9 bases fit TRBD2. V gave up 5 bases and J gave up 5 bases; unmatched junction bases: 3. Germline V CDR1 and CDR2: SGHVS, FQNEAQ. The CDR3 is made up of 13 amino acids. The CDR3: CASSLSGRETQYF. CDR3 sequence (DNA): TGTGCCAGCAGCCTAAGCGGGAGGGAGACCCAGTACTTC. Drawing the rest from reference TRBV7-8 and TRBJ2-5, the complete variable domain is GAGVSQSPRYKVAKRGQDVALRCDPISGHVSLFWYQQALGQGPEFLTYFQNEAQLDKSGLPSDRFFAERPEGSVSTLKIQRTQQEDSAVYLCASSLSGRETQYFGPGTRLLVL.